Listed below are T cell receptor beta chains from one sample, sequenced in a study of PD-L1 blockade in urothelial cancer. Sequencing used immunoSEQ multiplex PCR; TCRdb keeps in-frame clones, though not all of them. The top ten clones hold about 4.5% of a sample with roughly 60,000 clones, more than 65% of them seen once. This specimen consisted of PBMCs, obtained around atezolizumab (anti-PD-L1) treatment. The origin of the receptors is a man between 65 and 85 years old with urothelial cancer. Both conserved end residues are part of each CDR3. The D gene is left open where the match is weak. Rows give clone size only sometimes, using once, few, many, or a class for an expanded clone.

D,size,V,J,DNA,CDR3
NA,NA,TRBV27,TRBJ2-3,TGTGCCAGCAGGGGCAGGCATGGCACAGATACGCAGTATTTT,CASRGRHGTDTQYF
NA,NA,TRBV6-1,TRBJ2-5,TGTGCCAGCAGTGCAGGGTTTGGGACCCAGTACTTC,CASSAGFGTQYF
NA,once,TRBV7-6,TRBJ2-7,TGTGCCAGCAGCTTAGCTACCCCCGAGGGGGCGGGATCCTACGAGCAGTACTTC,CASSLATPEGAGSYEQYF
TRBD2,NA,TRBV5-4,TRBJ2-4,TGTGCCAGCAGCTTGGGTCTAGCGGGAGAGGTGAACATTCAGTACTTC,CASSLGLAGEVNIQYF
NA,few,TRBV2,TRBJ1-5,TGTGCCAGCAGTCCGCGGGGGGGCGCGGGCAATCAGCCCCAGCATTTT,CASSPRGGAGNQPQHF
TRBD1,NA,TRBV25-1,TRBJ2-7,TGTGCCAGCAGTGGCCGGACAGGGACGTACGAGCAGTACTTC,CASSGRTGTYEQYF
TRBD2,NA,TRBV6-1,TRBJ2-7,TGTGCCAGCAGCATAATAACTAGCGGGAGTTGGGAGCAGTACTTC,CASSIITSGSWEQYF
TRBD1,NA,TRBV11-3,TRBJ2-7,TGTGCCAGCAGCTTAGTGGGTCAGGGGGCTCAGCAGTACTTC,CASSLVGQGAQQYF
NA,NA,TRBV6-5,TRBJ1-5,TGTGCCAGCAGTTCGGTCCGGAATCAGCCCCAGCATTTT,CASSSVRNQPQHF
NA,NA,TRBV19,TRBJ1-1,TGTGCCAGTAGTTCCCCCAGGGCCCAGAACACTGAAGCTTTCTTT,CASSSPRAQNTEAFF
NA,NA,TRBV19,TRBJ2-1,TGTGCCAGTAGTATAGTGCAATCGGTTGGCAATGAGCAGTTCTTC,CASSIVQSVGNEQFF
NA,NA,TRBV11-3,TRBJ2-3,TGTGCCAGCAGCTTAGCGGGAGCAGATACGCAGTATTTT,CASSLAGADTQYF
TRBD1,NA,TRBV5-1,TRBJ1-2,TGCGCCAGCAGCTTTAATAGACAGGGGGCGTCCTATGGCTACACCTTC,CASSFNRQGASYGYTF
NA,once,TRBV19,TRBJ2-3,TGTGCCAGTAGTTCATTGTCGGGAGGCACAGATACGCAGTATTTT,CASSSLSGGTDTQYF
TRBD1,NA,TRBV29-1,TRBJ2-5,TGCAGCGCCGAACGGGACAGCCGGGAGACCCAGTACTTC,CSAERDSRETQYF
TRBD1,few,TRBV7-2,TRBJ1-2,TGTGCCAGCAGCTTAAGACAGGGTACGAGCTACACCTTC,CASSLRQGTSYTF
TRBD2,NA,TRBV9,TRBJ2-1,TGTGCCAGCAGCGTAGTGGGCGGGAGCTTCAATGAGCAGTTCTTC,CASSVVGGSFNEQFF
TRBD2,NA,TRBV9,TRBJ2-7,TGTGCCAGCAGCGTAGGGGCTAGCGGGAGTTACGAGCAGTACTTC,CASSVGASGSYEQYF
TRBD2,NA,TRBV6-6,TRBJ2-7,TGTGCCAGCAGCACCGCCGGGACTAGCTCCGAGCAGTACTTC,CASSTAGTSSEQYF
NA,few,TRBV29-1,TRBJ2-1,TGCAGCACAGGCGGGACCTCCTACAATGAGCAGTTCTTC,CSTGGTSYNEQFF
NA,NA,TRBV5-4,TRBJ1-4,TGTGCCAGCAGCCAATTAAGTGGACAGCCAGGTGAAAAACTGTTTTTT,CASSQLSGQPGEKLFF
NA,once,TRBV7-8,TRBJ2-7,TGTGCCAGCAGCTTAGCCCGGGGCGAGCAGTACTTC,CASSLARGEQYF